This entry features one T cell receptor (beta chain) sequence. Its antigen is unidentified. Looked up from germline, CDR1 is SGDLS and CDR2 is YYNGEE. The CDR3 sequence is 17 residues long. Deletions cut 1 base from V and 1 base from J, with 15 bases between. This sample was taken from a study of CD8 T cell repertoires and HIV-1 epitope variants. For the study at large: Control wells had CMV/EBV/flu peptides, negative Ebola AY9, or no peptide. 1M T cells were kept uncultured as a baseline.

Study results and limitations: Nine or ten antigen-specific TCR beta clonotypes were found; six seemed cross-reactive to variants. This assay reports beta chains of antigen-expanded cells, not T cell function.

The assay was immunoSEQ multiplex PCR, and TCRdb's table has in-frame clones only and misses some. The table lists several thousand clones, 65% of them singletons, with roughly 39% in the top ten. This clonotype originated in a male donor with HIV. The chain links TRBV9 to TRBJ2-4; D unclear. Sequences were obtained from cultured CD8+ T cells derived from PBMCs. CDR3 amino acids: CASSVRPLLKAKNIQYF. The CDR3 DNA follows: TGTGCCAGCAGCGTAAGGCCCCTTCTTAAGGCCAAAAACATTCAGTACTTC.